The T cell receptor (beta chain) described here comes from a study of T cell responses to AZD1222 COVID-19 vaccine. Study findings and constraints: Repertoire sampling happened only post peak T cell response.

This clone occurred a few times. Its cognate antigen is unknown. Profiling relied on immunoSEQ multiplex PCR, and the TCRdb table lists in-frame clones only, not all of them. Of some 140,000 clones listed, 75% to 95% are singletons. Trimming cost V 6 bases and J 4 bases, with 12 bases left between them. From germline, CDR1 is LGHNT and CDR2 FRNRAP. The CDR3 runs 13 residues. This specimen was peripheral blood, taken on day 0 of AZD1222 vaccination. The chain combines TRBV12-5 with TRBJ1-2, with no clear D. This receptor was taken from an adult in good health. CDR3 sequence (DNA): TGTGCTAGTGGATCCGGGAATTCCTATGGCTACACCTTC. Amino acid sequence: CASGSGNSYGYTF.